This is a list of T cell receptor beta chains from one sample in a study of cytomegalovirus exposure and HLA in healthy donors. Using immunoSEQ multiplex PCR, the repertoire was profiled, and TCRdb retains in-frame clones only, with some absent. The sample carries 29,000 or so clones, 62% recorded once. Specimen: PBMCs. The receptors originated from a male donor in good health and CMV-seropositive. Each CDR3 is given with its conserved first and last residue. The D gene is left open where the match is weak. Size is stated for part of the rows, as once, few or many counts, or as a class when the clone is expanded.

d_call,v_call,j_call,clone_size,cdr3_aa,cdr3_nt
NA,TRBV6-5,TRBJ2-7,NA,CASSYSGDSSYEQYF,TGTGCCAGCAGTTACTCAGGTGACAGCTCCTACGAGCAGTACTTC
TRBD2,TRBV19,TRBJ2-5,few,CASSVRTSTETQYF,TGTGCCAGTAGTGTCCGGACTAGCACGGAGACCCAGTACTTC
NA,TRBV5-1,TRBJ1-2,once,CASSLSVSQGSYGYTF,TGCGCCAGCAGCTTGTCTGTGTCGCAGGGCAGCTATGGCTACACCTTC
NA,TRBV6-5,TRBJ1-2,NA,CASRVTGLNYGYTF,TGTGCCAGCAGGGTCACAGGCCTGAACTATGGCTACACCTTC
TRBD1,TRBV5-4,TRBJ1-1,NA,CASSAAGTGHTEAFF,TGTGCCAGCAGCGCCGCAGGGACAGGACACACTGAAGCTTTCTTT
TRBD1,TRBV6-1,TRBJ2-7,NA,CASSTYRGSYEQYF,TGTGCCAGCAGTACGTACAGGGGCTCCTACGAGCAGTACTTC
NA,TRBV5-4,TRBJ2-3,NA,CASSLGGTSSSTDTQYF,TGTGCCAGCAGCTTGGGTGGGACTTCTTCGAGCACAGATACGCAGTATTTT
TRBD2,TRBV28,TRBJ2-7,NA,CASRDSDLAGVYEQYF,TGTGCCAGCCGGGACAGCGATCTAGCGGGAGTCTACGAGCAGTACTTC
TRBD1,TRBV6-1,TRBJ2-3,few,CASTTGGGGTDTQYF,TGTGCCAGCACTACAGGGGGTGGGGGGACAGATACGCAGTATTTT
NA,TRBV19,TRBJ1-1,once,CASSSRTANTEAFF,TGTGCCAGTAGTTCGCGGACAGCGAACACTGAAGCTTTCTTT
TRBD1,TRBV29-1,TRBJ1-3,NA,CSVRGQVSGNTIYF,TGCAGCGTCCGGGGACAGGTCTCTGGAAACACCATATATTTT
TRBD1,TRBV7-6,TRBJ1-3,NA,CASSLSGTGAGNTIYF,TGTGCCAGCAGCTTATCCGGGACAGGGGCTGGAAACACCATATATTTT
NA,TRBV6-5,TRBJ2-2,NA,CASSYQRTGELFF,TGTGCCAGCAGCTACCAGAGGACCGGGGAGCTGTTTTTT
TRBD2,TRBV4-2,TRBJ2-7,NA,CASSQVVTSGPYEQYF,TGTGCCAGCAGCCAAGTTGTGACTAGCGGTCCCTACGAGCAGTACTTC
NA,TRBV7-8,TRBJ2-7,NA,CASSFLFHEQYF,TGTGCCAGCAGCTTTCTTTTCCACGAGCAGTACTTC
NA,TRBV9,TRBJ1-2,NA,CASSVGTNANYGYTF,TGTGCCAGCAGCGTAGGGACTAACGCTAACTATGGCTACACCTTC
NA,TRBV7-9,TRBJ2-5,few,CASSLSGQETQYF,TGTGCCAGCAGCTTAAGCGGCCAAGAGACCCAGTACTTC
NA,TRBV29-1,TRBJ1-1,NA,CSVATLSAEAFF,TGCAGCGTCGCCACCCTTTCGGCTGAAGCTTTCTTT
TRBD2,TRBV30,TRBJ2-3,NA,CAWNPVVAGSTDTQYF,TGTGCCTGGAACCCTGTTGTAGCGGGGAGCACAGATACGCAGTATTTT
TRBD1,TRBV7-3,TRBJ1-1,NA,CASSLKGTQGATEAFF,TGTGCCAGCAGCTTAAAGGGTACGCAGGGGGCAACTGAAGCTTTCTTT
NA,TRBV6-5,TRBJ1-5,NA,CASSLLGGQPQHF,TGTGCCAGCAGTCTCCTGGGAGGTCAGCCCCAGCATTTT
NA,TRBV25-1,TRBJ2-7,NA,CASNPGSMNEQYF,TGTGCCAGCAACCCAGGGTCCATGAACGAGCAGTACTTC
TRBD1,TRBV5-4,TRBJ1-1,NA,CASSLVVDPGTGGWNTEAFF,TGTGCCAGCAGCTTGGTCGTAGATCCCGGGACAGGGGGTTGGAACACTGAAGCTTTCTTT
TRBD1,TRBV5-4,TRBJ2-1,NA,CASSRPGQGAGLGQFF,TGTGCCAGCAGCAGGCCGGGACAGGGGGCCGGCCTGGGACAGTTCTTC
NA,TRBV18,TRBJ1-1,NA,CASSPSLNTEAFF,TGTGCCAGCTCACCAAGCTTGAACACTGAAGCTTTCTTT
NA,TRBV5-4,TRBJ1-2,NA,CASSSSNYGYTF,TGTGCCAGCAGCTCGAGCAACTATGGCTACACCTTC
NA,TRBV5-5,TRBJ2-5,medium-sized,CASSGTTGSGRETQYF,TGTGCCAGCAGCGGTACGACGGGGTCCGGTAGAGAGACCCAGTACTTC
NA,TRBV7-9,TRBJ2-7,few,CASSLGGASYEQYF,TGTGCCAGCAGCTTGGGGGGGGCATCGTACGAGCAGTACTTC
TRBD1,TRBV10-2,TRBJ1-1,NA,CASSESSGGPNTEAFF,TGCGCCAGCAGTGAGTCGTCAGGGGGACCAAACACTGAAGCTTTCTTT
NA,TRBV28,TRBJ1-5,NA,CASGGGRDNQPQHF,TGTGCCAGCGGCGGGGGGCGGGACAATCAGCCCCAGCATTTT
NA,TRBV2,TRBJ1-3,NA,CAVPSGREPSGNTIYF,TGTGCCGTACCTTCGGGGCGGGAGCCCTCTGGAAACACCATATATTTT
NA,TRBV7-8,TRBJ1-3,few,CASSPSRGRGNTIYF,TGTGCCAGCAGCCCGTCTCGCGGGCGTGGAAACACCATATATTTT
TRBD2,TRBV2,TRBJ2-2,few,CASKSYTTGAGGTGELFF,TGTGCCAGCAAATCCTATACTACTGGAGCGGGGGGCACCGGGGAGCTGTTTTTT
TRBD2,TRBV7-9,TRBJ2-7,NA,CASSSLTSGRIYEQYF,TGTGCCAGCAGCTCCTTGACTAGCGGGAGGATCTACGAGCAGTACTTC
TRBD1,TRBV5-6,TRBJ1-4,NA,CASSATGGGDEKLFF,TGTGCCAGCAGCGCCACAGGGGGAGGGGATGAAAAACTGTTTTTT
TRBD1,TRBV18,TRBJ2-7,NA,CASSPPGQKGYEQYF,TGTGCCAGCTCACCTCCGGGACAGAAAGGCTACGAGCAGTACTTC
TRBD1,TRBV10-3,TRBJ1-4,NA,CAISTGDPGELFF,TGTGCCATCAGTACAGGGGACCCCGGAGAACTGTTTTTT
NA,TRBV4-1,TRBJ2-7,NA,CASSHRTSYEQYF,TGCGCCAGCAGCCACCGGACATCCTACGAGCAGTACTTC
NA,TRBV7-2,TRBJ1-1,NA,CASSLVVTEPNTEAFF,TGTGCCAGCAGCTTAGTAGTGACAGAACCGAACACTGAAGCTTTCTTT
NA,TRBV29-1,TRBJ2-1,NA,CSVMDNEQFF,TGCAGCGTCATGGACAACGAGCAGTTCTTC
NA,TRBV19,TRBJ1-2,NA,CASSIGRANYGYTF,TGTGCCAGTAGTATAGGCAGGGCTAACTATGGCTACACCTTC